The following is a T cell receptor (beta chain) sequence with its context. The target antigen is unknown. V shed 3 bases and J shed 2 bases, with 13 bases lying between them. The V gene's germline CDR1 is SNHLY and CDR2 FYNNEI. The CDR3 spans 15 residues. Sequenced material consisted of expressed TCRB transcripts (all of the isolated RNA was reverse transcribed). The protocol was immunoSEQ multiplex PCR, while the TCRdb copy is restricted to in-frame clones and leaves out a portion. The sample lists about 700,000 clones; around an eighth were seen once. The entry originates in a study of beta chain features in type 1 diabetes. Study conclusions and caveats: TCRB CDR3 length was moderately but significantly reduced in all four CD4+ subsets of Type 1 diabetes patients. Resolution of whether HLA type affects TCRB rearrangement was not achieved here. Patients and controls would share equally any PCR tilt toward shorter templates.

This clonotype was sampled from a man younger than 35 with type 1 diabetes. The chain uses TRBV2 and TRBJ1-1, with unresolved D. Sequences were obtained from naive CD4+ T cells from blood. The chain's CDR3 is CASSEIKGVNTEAFF. The CDR3 DNA sequence: TGTGCCAGCAGTGAGATTAAGGGTGTAAACACTGAAGCTTTCTTT.